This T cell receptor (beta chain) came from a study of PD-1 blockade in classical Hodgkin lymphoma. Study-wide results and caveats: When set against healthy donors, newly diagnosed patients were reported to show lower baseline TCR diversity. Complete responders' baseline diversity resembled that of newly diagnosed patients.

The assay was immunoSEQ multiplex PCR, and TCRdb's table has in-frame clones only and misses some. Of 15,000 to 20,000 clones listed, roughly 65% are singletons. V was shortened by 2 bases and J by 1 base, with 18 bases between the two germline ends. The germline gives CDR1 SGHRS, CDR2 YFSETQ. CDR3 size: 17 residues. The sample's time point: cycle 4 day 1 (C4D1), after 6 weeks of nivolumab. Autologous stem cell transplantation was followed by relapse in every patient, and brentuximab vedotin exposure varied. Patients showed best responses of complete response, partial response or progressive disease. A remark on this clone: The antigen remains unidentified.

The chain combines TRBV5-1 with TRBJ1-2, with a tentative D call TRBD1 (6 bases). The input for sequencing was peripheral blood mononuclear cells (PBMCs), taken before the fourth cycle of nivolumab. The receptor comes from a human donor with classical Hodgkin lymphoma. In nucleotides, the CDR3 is TGCGCCAGCAGCTTATTTCGAGGGGGGACCTTTAACTATGGCTACACCTTC. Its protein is CASSLFRGGTFNYGYTF.